This T cell receptor beta chain was obtained from a study of blood T cell repertoires in COVID-19. At the level of the study: Samples taken during acute and convalescent COVID-19 were collected in the United States, Italy and Spain.

Trimming removed 2 bases from V and 2 bases from J; junction bases left unmatched: 4. The CDR3 loop spans 16 amino acids. CDR1 SEHNR and CDR2 FQNEAQ come from the germline V gene (reference sequence). This table comes from immunoSEQ multiplex PCR, and its TCRdb copy is limited to in-frame clones, with some not included. The sample records 40,000 to 60,000 clones, approximately 85% being singletons. The sequencing sample was made of peripheral blood. This TCR was sampled from a human donor in a cohort sampled during active COVID-19. The J gene is TRBJ2-5, the V gene TRBV7-9, with 11 bases matching TRBD2. CDR3 amino acids: CASSLLLAGGQETQYF. In DNA form, the CDR3 reads TGTGCCAGCAGCTTATTGCTAGCGGGGGGACAAGAGACCCAGTACTTC.